Listed here is a single T cell receptor beta chain. The germline V and J ends were trimmed by 0 bases and 6 bases, with 8 bases remaining between them. Germline V gene data show CDR1 as KGHDR and CDR2 as SFDVKD. CDR3 length: 14 residues. The sample is drawn from a study of blood T cell repertoires in COVID-19. Generated by immunoSEQ multiplex PCR, the TCRdb table keeps only in-frame clones and is missing some. The sample consists of some 290,000 clones, about 88% of them appearing once. Sequencing used peripheral blood. V is TRBV24-1 and J is TRBJ2-1; D gene unclear. The clonotype was recovered from a woman aged 30 to 39 with COVID-19, enrolled during active disease. DNA for the CDR3: TGTGCCACCAGTGATTTGCCAGGCCCCAATGAGCAGTTCTTC. Protein: CATSDLPGPNEQFF.